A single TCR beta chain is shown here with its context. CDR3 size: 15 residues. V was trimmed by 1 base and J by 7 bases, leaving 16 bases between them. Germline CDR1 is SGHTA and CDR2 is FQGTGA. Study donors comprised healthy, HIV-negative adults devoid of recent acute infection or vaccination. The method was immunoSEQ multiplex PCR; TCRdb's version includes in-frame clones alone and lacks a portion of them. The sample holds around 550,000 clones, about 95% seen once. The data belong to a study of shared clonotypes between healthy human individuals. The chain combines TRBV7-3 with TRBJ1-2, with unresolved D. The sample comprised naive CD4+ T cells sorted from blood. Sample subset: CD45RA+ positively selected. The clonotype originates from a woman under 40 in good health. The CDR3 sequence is CASSLNPDGAGGYTF. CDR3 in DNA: TGTGCCAGCAGCTTAAACCCCGACGGCGCCGGTGGCTACACCTTC.